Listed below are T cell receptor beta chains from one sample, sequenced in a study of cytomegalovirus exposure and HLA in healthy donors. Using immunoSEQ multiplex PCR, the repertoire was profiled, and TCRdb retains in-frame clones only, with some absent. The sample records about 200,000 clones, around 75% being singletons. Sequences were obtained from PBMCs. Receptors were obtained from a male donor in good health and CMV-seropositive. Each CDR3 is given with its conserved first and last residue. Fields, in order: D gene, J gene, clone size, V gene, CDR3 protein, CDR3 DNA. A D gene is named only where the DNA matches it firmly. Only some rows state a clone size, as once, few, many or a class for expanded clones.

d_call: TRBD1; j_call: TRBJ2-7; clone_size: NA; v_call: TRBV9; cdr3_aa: CASSVEGQGSNEQYF; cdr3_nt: TGTGCCAGCAGCGTAGAGGGACAGGGCAGCAACGAGCAGTACTTC
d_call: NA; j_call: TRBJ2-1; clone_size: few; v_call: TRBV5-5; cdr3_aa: CASSRGTANEQFF; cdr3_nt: TGTGCCAGCAGCCGGGGGACGGCAAATGAGCAGTTCTTC
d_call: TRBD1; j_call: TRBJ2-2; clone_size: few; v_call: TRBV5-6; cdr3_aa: CASSYPGQGGTGELFF; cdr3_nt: TGTGCCAGCAGCTACCCGGGACAGGGGGGCACCGGGGAGCTGTTTTTT
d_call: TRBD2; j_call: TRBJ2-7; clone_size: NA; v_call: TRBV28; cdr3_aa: CASNVLAGGPREQYF; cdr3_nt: TGTGCCAGCAATGTTCTAGCGGGAGGGCCGCGCGAGCAGTACTTC
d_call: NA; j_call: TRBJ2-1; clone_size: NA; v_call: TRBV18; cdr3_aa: CASSPPSGNEQFF; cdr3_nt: TGTGCCAGCTCACCACCCTCCGGCAATGAGCAGTTCTTC
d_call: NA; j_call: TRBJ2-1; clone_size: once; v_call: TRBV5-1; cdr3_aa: CASSLSPPVYEQFF; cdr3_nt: TGCGCCAGCAGCTTGTCCCCCCCGGTCTATGAGCAGTTCTTC
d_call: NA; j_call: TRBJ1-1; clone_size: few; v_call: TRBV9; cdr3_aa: CASSVVAGNTEAFF; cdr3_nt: TGTGCCAGCAGCGTAGTCGCAGGGAACACTGAAGCTTTCTTT
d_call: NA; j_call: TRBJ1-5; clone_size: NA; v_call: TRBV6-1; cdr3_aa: CASSDVTSDQPQHF; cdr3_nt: TGTGCCAGCAGTGACGTTACATCTGATCAGCCCCAGCATTTT
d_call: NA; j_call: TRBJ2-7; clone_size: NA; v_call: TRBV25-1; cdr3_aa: CASSEPGGRSYEQYF; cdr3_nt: TGTGCCAGCAGTGAACCCGGGGGGCGCTCCTACGAGCAGTACTTC
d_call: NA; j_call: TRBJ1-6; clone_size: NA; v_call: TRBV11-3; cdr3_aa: CASSLDQVSPLHF; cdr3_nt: TGTGCCAGCAGCTTAGATCAGGTTTCACCCCTCCACTTT
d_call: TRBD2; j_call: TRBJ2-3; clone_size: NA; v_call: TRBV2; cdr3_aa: CASISSGVSTDTQYF; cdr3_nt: TGTGCCAGCATTTCAAGCGGGGTTAGCACAGATACGCAGTATTTT
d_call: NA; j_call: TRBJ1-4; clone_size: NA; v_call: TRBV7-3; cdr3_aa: CASSCWLQATNEKLFF; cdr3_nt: TGTGCCAGCAGCTGCTGGCTACAGGCAACTAATGAAAAACTGTTTTTT
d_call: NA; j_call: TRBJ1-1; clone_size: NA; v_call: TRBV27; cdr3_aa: CASRTTGGLSTEAFF; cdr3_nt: TGTGCCAGCAGGACTACCGGGGGGCTTAGCACTGAAGCTTTCTTT
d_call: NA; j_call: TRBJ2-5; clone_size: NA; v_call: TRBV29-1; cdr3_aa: CSVEDGEETQYF; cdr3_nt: TGCAGCGTTGAGGACGGGGAAGAGACCCAGTACTTC
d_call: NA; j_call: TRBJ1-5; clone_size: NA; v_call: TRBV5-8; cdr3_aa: CASSFQGNQPQHF; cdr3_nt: TGTGCCAGCAGCTTTCAGGGCAATCAGCCCCAGCATTTT